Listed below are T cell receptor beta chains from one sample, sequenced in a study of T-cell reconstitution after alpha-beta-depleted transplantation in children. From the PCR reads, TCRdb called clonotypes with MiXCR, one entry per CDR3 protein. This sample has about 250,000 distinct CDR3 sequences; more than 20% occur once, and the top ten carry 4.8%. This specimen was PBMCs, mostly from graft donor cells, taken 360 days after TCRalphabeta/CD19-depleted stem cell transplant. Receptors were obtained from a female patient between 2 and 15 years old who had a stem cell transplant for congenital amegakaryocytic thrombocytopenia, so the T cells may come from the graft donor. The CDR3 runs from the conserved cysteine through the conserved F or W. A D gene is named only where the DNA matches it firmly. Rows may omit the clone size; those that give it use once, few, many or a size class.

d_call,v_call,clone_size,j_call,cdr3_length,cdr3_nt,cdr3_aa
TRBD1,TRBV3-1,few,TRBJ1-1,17,TGTGCCTGCAGCCAAGATTGGACAGGCCACATGAACACTGAAGCTTTCTTT,CACSQDWTGHMNTEAFF
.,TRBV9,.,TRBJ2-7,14,TGTGCCAGCAGCGTAGACTCCGGGACCTACGAGCAGTACTTC,CASSVDSGTYEQYF
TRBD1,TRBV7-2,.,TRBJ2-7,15,TGTGCCAGCAGCTTAAGGACAGGGTATTCCTACGAGCAGTACTTC,CASSLRTGYSYEQYF
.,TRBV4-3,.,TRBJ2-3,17,TGCGCCAGCAGCCAAGACCCTAGCTACAGGGTTGAAGATACGCAGTATTTT,CASSQDPSYRVEDTQYF
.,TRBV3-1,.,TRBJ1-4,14,TGTGCCAGCAGCCCCCGGGACCTGAGGGAAAAACTGTTTTTT,CASSPRDLREKLFF
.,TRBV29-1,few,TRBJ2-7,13,TGCAGCGTTGAATGGGGGCCAACCTACGAGCAGTACTTC,CSVEWGPTYEQYF
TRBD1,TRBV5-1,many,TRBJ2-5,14,TGCGCCAGCAGCCTGGGACAGATCCAAGAGACCCAGTACTTC,CASSLGQIQETQYF
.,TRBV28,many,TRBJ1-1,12,TGTGCCAGCAGTTTAGAGGGGGCTGAAGCTTTCTTT,CASSLEGAEAFF
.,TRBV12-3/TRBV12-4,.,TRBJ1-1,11,TGTGCCAGCAGTTTAGCTGTAGCAGCTTTCTTT,CASSLAVAAFF
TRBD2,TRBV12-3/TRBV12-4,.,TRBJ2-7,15,TGTGCCAGCAGTGTAGAGCGGGGGGGGGCCTACGAGCAGTACTTC,CASSVERGGAYEQYF
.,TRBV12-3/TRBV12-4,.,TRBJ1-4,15,TGTGCCAGCAGTATAAGACCTTACCTAGGGGAAAAACTGTTTTTT,CASSIRPYLGEKLFF
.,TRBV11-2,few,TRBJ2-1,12,TGTGCCACAGGTACGCGTCACAATGAGCAGTTCTTC,CATGTRHNEQFF
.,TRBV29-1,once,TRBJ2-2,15,TGCAGCGTTGTTAGGATCGGGGCGAACACCGGGGAGCTGTTTTTT,CSVVRIGANTGELFF
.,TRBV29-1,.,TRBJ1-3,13,TGCAGCGTTACGACAGGTGCTGGAAACACCATATATTTT,CSVTTGAGNTIYF
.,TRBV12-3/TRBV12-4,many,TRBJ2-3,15,TGTGCCAGCAGTAGCCCCGGGGGGCGCACAGATACGCAGTATTTT,CASSSPGGRTDTQYF
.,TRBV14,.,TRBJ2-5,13,TGTGCCAGCAGCGTCCTAGTCCAAGAGACCCAGTACTTC,CASSVLVQETQYF
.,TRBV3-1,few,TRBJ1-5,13,TGTGCCAGCAGCCAAGGCCTCAACCAGCCCCAGCATTTT,CASSQGLNQPQHF
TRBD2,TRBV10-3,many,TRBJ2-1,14,TGTGCCACCAAAGGACTAGCGGGAGCAAATGAGCAGTTCTTC,CATKGLAGANEQFF
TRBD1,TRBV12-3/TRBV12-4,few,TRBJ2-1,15,TGTGCCAGCAGTGCCGGGACAGGAAAGTACAATGAGCAGTTCTTC,CASSAGTGKYNEQFF
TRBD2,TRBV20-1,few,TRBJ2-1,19,TGCAGTGCTAGAGATCCCTGGCGGGGGGGATCTCCGCAGCACAATGAGCAGTTCTTC,CSARDPWRGGSPQHNEQFF
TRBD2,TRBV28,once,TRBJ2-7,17,TGTGCCAGCAGTTTGCTCGGACTAGCGGGAGCTATTTACGAGCAGTACTTC,CASSLLGLAGAIYEQYF
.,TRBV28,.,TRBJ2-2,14,TGTGCCAGCAGTCCCGACAAGAACACCGGGGAGCTGTTTTTT,CASSPDKNTGELFF
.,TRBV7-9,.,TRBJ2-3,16,TGTGCCAGCAGCTTTGGAGTGTCGCTAGCATGGGATACGCAGTATTTT,CASSFGVSLAWDTQYF
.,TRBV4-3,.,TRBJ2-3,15,TGCGCCAGCAGCCAAGCGATGTCTAGAAGAGGAGCGCAGTATTTT,CASSQAMSRRGAQYF
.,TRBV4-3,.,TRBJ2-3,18,TGCGCCAGCAGCCAAGATAGTGGCTGGAGGATACTCACAGATACGCAGTATTTT,CASSQDSGWRILTDTQYF
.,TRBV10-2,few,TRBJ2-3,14,TGCGCCAGCAGTGAGTCGCGGAGCACAGATACGCAGTATTTT,CASSESRSTDTQYF
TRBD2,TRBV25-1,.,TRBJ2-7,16,TGTGCCAGCAGTGACCTGACTAGCGGACCACCCTACGAGCAGTACTTC,CASSDLTSGPPYEQYF
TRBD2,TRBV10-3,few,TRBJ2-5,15,TGTGCCATCAGGAAGCGGGAGGTTGCCCAAGAGACCCAGTACTTC,CAIRKREVAQETQYF
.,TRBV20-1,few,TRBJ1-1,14,TGCAGTGCTAGAGATCTCCCCGGGACCACTGAAGCTTTCTTT,CSARDLPGTTEAFF
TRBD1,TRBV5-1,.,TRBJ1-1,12,TGCGCCAGCAGCCAAGGACAGGGTGAAGCTTTCTTT,CASSQGQGEAFF
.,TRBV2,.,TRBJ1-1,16,TGTGCCAGCTTTTTGTCCGCAGGGACCATGAACACTGAAGCTTTCTTT,CASFLSAGTMNTEAFF
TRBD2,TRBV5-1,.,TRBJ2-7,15,TGCGCCAGCAGCTTGGGACTAGCGGGAGTGCGTGAGCAGTACTTC,CASSLGLAGVREQYF
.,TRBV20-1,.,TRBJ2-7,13,TGCAGTGCTAGGAAGGGGAAAGCAAACGAGCAGTACTTC,CSARKGKANEQYF
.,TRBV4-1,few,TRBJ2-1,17,TGCGCCAGCAGCCAAAGGACTGCGGGTAACTCCTACAATGAGCAGTTCTTC,CASSQRTAGNSYNEQFF
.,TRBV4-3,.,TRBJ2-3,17,TGCGCCAGCAGCCAAGATCACCCCCTAGCCTTCACAGATACGCAGTATTTT,CASSQDHPLAFTDTQYF
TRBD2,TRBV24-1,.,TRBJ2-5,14,TGTGCCACCAGTGATGGGGGGGTCCAAGAGACCCAGTACTTC,CATSDGGVQETQYF
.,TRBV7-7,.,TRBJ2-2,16,TGTGCCAGCAGCCCCCAGGGTCCCTTAAACACCGGGGAGCTGTTTTTT,CASSPQGPLNTGELFF
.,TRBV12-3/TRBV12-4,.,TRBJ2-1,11,TGTGCCAGCAGTTTGGGTGCTGAGCAGTTCTTC,CASSLGAEQFF
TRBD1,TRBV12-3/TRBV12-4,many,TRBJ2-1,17,TGTGCCAGCAGTTTAGGGGCAGGGGGCTTCGGCGTTAATGAGCAGTTCTTC,CASSLGAGGFGVNEQFF
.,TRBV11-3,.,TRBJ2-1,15,TGTGCCAGCAGCTTCGGGCTAGGTGGCGGCGATGAGCAGTTCTTC,CASSFGLGGGDEQFF
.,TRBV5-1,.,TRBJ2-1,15,TGCGCCAGCAGCCCGAGCCCGCCGCCCTACAATGAGCAGTTCTTC,CASSPSPPPYNEQFF
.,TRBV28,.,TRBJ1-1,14,TGTGCCAGCAGTTCTAGGAGCATGAACACTGAAGCTTTCTTT,CASSSRSMNTEAFF